The entry below gives a single T cell receptor beta chain sequence along with its context. Its specific antigen is unknown. Within one base of it there is no much larger clone, and no base qualities were kept. To prepare the library, the immunoSEQ multiplex PCR assay was applied. The paper's data handling went like this. A statistical classification framework was built to diagnose cytomegalovirus status from the catalog of TCR beta chain sequences. This immuneACCESS table, as held by TCRdb, lists in-frame sequences with V and J called but not all clones. Of the missing ones, under half trace to an unresolved V gene in checked studies; the others have no known cause. The V and J calls and clone size come from that table; D and trimming were worked out from the DNA. This sample holds fewer than 60,000 clones; 93% were observed only once. About 1.5% of the sample lies in the top ten. V is reduced by 5 bases and J by 7 bases, leaving a spacing of 23 bases between them. From the cysteine through the phenylalanine, the CDR3 covers 17 amino acids. The only DNA kept is the CDR3, 51 bases in frame from the first base. The germline V gene gives CDR1 as SGHTA and CDR2 as FQGNSA.

The donors were included in the validation cohort of approximately 120 subjects, a group kept apart from the approximately 700-subject first cohort. The sample comes from a study of cytomegalovirus exposure and HLA in healthy donors (dated by TCRdb to about 2017). At the level of the whole study: The 650 to 800 repertoires of the first cohort and the approximately 130 validation repertoires were produced on the same platform, according to a later analysis. To predict cytomegalovirus infection status, the study brought together high-throughput TCR immunosequencing, statistical association of individual TCRs with disease status, and machine learning. The study aimed to test whether signatures of past pathogen exposure could be identified by cataloging public T cell receptors. Along with the roughly 700-subject first cohort, a separate validation cohort of over a hundred different subjects was used. General findings and caveats noted by the study authors: In vitro tests confirmed that three of the cytomegalovirus-associated TCR beta chains recognize cytomegalovirus antigens. The authors suggested that the approach could potentially be extended to other disease states and immunological phenotypes. In a later analysis, TCRs clustered in the first cohort were found to also tend to co-occur in the 100 to 150 validation repertoires, with about 94% of cluster scores above 0. The study gave a list of about 160 TCR beta chains associated with cytomegalovirus. The validation cohort had no HLA typing available for a later analysis, so co-occurrence within that cohort was assessed over all 130 or so repertoires. While some public TCRs were present in many individuals, most TCR sequences turned up only very rarely across donors. The classifier was reported to diagnose cytomegalovirus status with high specificity and sensitivity in both the original and validation cohorts.

The V gene is TRBV7-2 and the J gene is TRBJ1-4; the D gene is unclear. The sequence was collected from a woman aged 18 to 35 in good health and CMV-seropositive. Sequenced sample: PBMCs. The CDR3 region reads CASSGGRTSPRAEKLFF. The DNA sequence is TGTGCCAGCAGCGGAGGAAGGACTTCCCCGCGGGCTGAAAAACTGTTTTTT. The CDR3, completed at both ends by the reference TRBV7-2 and TRBJ1-4 genes, gives the full variable domain GAGVSQSPSNKVTEKGKDVELRCDPISGHTALYWYRQSLGQGLEFLIYFQGNSAPDKSGLPSDRFSAERTGGSVSTLTIQRTQQEDSAVYLCASSGGRTSPRAEKLFFGSGTQLSVL.